Listed below are T cell receptor beta chains from one sample, sequenced in a study of T cells in Graves' hyperthyroidism and ophthalmopathy. Using its own MiXCR run on the multiplex PCR reads, TCRdb lists one record per CDR3 protein. The sample includes 600,000 or so distinct CDR3 sequences, more than 45% of them seen just once. Sequenced input: peripheral blood or thyroid tissue (not recorded which). These receptor sequences come from a woman under 30 with Graves' hyperthyroidism. The CDR3 runs from the conserved cysteine through the conserved F or W. Fields, in order: J gene, clone size, V gene, D gene, CDR3 protein, CDR3 DNA. A D gene is named only where the DNA matches it firmly. Only some rows state a clone size, as once, few, many or a class for expanded clones.

j_call: TRBJ1-2; clone_size: -; v_call: TRBV29-1; d_call: -; cdr3_aa: CSFGTGYGYTF; cdr3_nt: TGCAGTTTTGGTACAGGCTATGGCTACACCTTC
j_call: TRBJ1-2; clone_size: many; v_call: TRBV7-2; d_call: TRBD1; cdr3_aa: CASSLATGTGDGYTF; cdr3_nt: TGTGCCAGCAGCTTAGCCACCGGGACAGGGGACGGCTACACCTTC
j_call: TRBJ1-2; clone_size: -; v_call: TRBV24-1; d_call: -; cdr3_aa: CATSDPRGYGYTF; cdr3_nt: TGTGCCACCAGTGATCCTAGGGGTTATGGCTACACCTTC
j_call: TRBJ1-5; clone_size: -; v_call: TRBV20-1; d_call: -; cdr3_aa: CSASGGRPRGQPQHF; cdr3_nt: TGCAGTGCTAGTGGCGGACGACCGAGGGGTCAGCCCCAGCATTTT
j_call: TRBJ2-2; clone_size: -; v_call: TRBV7-2; d_call: -; cdr3_aa: CASSLAGGGELFF; cdr3_nt: TGTGCCAGCAGCTTAGCGGGCGGCGGGGAGCTGTTTTTT
j_call: TRBJ1-2; clone_size: -; v_call: TRBV9; d_call: -; cdr3_aa: CASSSRGRGNYGYTF; cdr3_nt: TGTGCCAGCAGCTCAAGAGGGCGGGGAAACTATGGCTACACCTTC
j_call: TRBJ2-6; clone_size: few; v_call: TRBV20-1; d_call: -; cdr3_aa: CSARRSGGANVLTF; cdr3_nt: TGCAGTGCTAGACGCTCCGGCGGGGCCAACGTCCTGACTTTC
j_call: TRBJ1-1; clone_size: many; v_call: TRBV7-9; d_call: -; cdr3_aa: CASSWGTMNTEAFF; cdr3_nt: TGTGCCAGCAGTTGGGGCACGATGAACACTGAAGCTTTCTTT
j_call: TRBJ1-2; clone_size: few; v_call: TRBV20-1; d_call: -; cdr3_aa: CSASRVQAGVGYTF; cdr3_nt: TGCAGTGCCTCTCGGGTGCAGGCTGGGGTTGGCTACACCTTC
j_call: TRBJ1-4; clone_size: many; v_call: TRBV20-1; d_call: TRBD1; cdr3_aa: CSARLGTAEKLFF; cdr3_nt: TGCAGTGCTAGACTGGGGACAGCCGAAAAACTGTTTTTT
j_call: TRBJ1-1; clone_size: -; v_call: TRBV7-9; d_call: -; cdr3_aa: CASSLGTWNTEAFF; cdr3_nt: TGTGCCAGCAGCTTGGGGACTTGGAACACTGAAGCTTTCTTT
j_call: TRBJ1-2; clone_size: -; v_call: TRBV12-3/TRBV12-4; d_call: -; cdr3_aa: CASSTRGQAQSTRNYGYTF; cdr3_nt: TGTGCCAGCAGCACTCGCGGACAAGCCCAAAGTACCCGCAACTATGGCTACACCTTC
j_call: TRBJ1-1; clone_size: -; v_call: TRBV15; d_call: -; cdr3_aa: CATSGHGRSGVFF; cdr3_nt: TGTGCCACCAGCGGACACGGACGCTCTGGGGTCTTCTTT
j_call: TRBJ2-2; clone_size: many; v_call: TRBV2; d_call: -; cdr3_aa: CASSYRENTGELFF; cdr3_nt: TGTGCCAGCAGTTACCGGGAGAACACCGGGGAGCTGTTTTTT
j_call: TRBJ1-4; clone_size: -; v_call: TRBV7-8; d_call: -; cdr3_aa: CASLLPGNEKLFF; cdr3_nt: TGTGCCAGCTTACTCCCAGGGAATGAAAAACTGTTTTTT
j_call: TRBJ2-7; clone_size: -; v_call: TRBV7-8; d_call: -; cdr3_aa: CASSLVIQGYEQYF; cdr3_nt: TGTGCCAGCAGCTTAGTTATTCAGGGCTACGAGCAGTACTTC
j_call: TRBJ1-1; clone_size: -; v_call: TRBV11-2; d_call: TRBD1; cdr3_aa: CASRPRQGKETEAFF; cdr3_nt: TGTGCCAGCAGACCGCGACAGGGAAAGGAGACTGAAGCTTTCTTT
j_call: TRBJ2-5; clone_size: few; v_call: TRBV9; d_call: -; cdr3_aa: CASALGDSQETQYF; cdr3_nt: TGTGCCAGCGCCCTGGGGGACTCGCAAGAGACCCAGTACTTC